This T cell receptor (beta chain) emerged from a study of control samples from healthy donors and cancer patients (dated by TCRdb to the early 2020s). The library was built by means of the immunoSEQ multiplex PCR assay. In TCRdb, the immuneACCESS table is reduced to in-frame sequences with V and J assigned. These tables do not hold every clone; where another copy was compared, an unresolved V gene accounts for under half, and the others remain unexplained. The sample table holds 40,000 or so clones, of which around 93% were seen once. 22% of the sample lies in the top ten. The CDR3, cysteine through phenylalanine, is 17 amino acids long. Only the CDR3 part of the read is kept: 51 bases, read in frame from the first base. The germline V gene (reference sequence) supplies CDR1 LNHDA and CDR2 SQIVND. Germline trimming amounts to 4 bases on V and 2 bases on J, with 11 as the count of junction bases outside the gene matches.

With respect to this clone: The specificity of this receptor is unknown. It has no much larger one-base neighbor in the sample; base qualities were not kept.

Specimen: PBMCs. The chain was built from TRBV19 and TRBJ2-4, with TRBD2 matching 7 junction bases. The receptor's source is a woman between 40 and 50 years old with head and neck cancer. DNA sequence: TGTGCCAGTAGTACCGAGGGAGGGGTGAAAACCAAAAACATTCAGTACTTC. Its coded protein is CASSTEGGVKTKNIQYF.